This T cell receptor beta chain was recorded in a study of blood T cell repertoires in COVID-19 (TCRdb year 2020). Turning to the overall study: Collaborator samples came from the United States, Italy and Spain and covered acute and convalescent phases of COVID-19. The material from the prospective study consisted of cDNA or gDNA derived from T cells, B-cell-depleted T cells, or PBMCs. The dataset comprised deeply sampled blood TCRbeta repertoires from subjects exposed to, actively infected with, or recovered from COVID-19. The repertoires were made available in a free public database intended to serve as a resource for research on the immune response to SARS-CoV-2. The samples were drawn from the first 160 participants of the ongoing ImmuneRACE study and from 1,254 subjects provided by 6 global collaborators. Sample metadata almost always included a de-identified subject ID, COVID-19 status, age in years and sex. HLA class I and class II types, where available, came from metadata supplied by the sample provider rather than from assay-based typing. Results the study describes overall, beyond this receptor: The quantity of clinical and demographic metadata differed by source and by participant and was supplied without curation.

TCRbeta CDR3 regions were amplified from genomic DNA using the immunoSEQ Assay, a bias-controlled multiplex PCR. Per the original workflow: Within the assay, amplification of reference gene primers was used to estimate how many nucleated cells each sample contained. To quantify the absolute abundance of each unique TCRbeta CDR3 rearrangement, sequence reads were collapsed and filtered. For each sample, productive Simpson clonality was calculated as the square root of Simpson's diversity index across productive rearrangements. The source is immuneACCESS, and TCRdb retained only in-frame sequences with V and J called. Part of the clones is not carried over; for the studies checked, unresolved V genes explain less than half of this, and the remainder is unexplained. V, J and clone size reflect that table, while D and trimming were determined from the DNA. The sample contains about 34,000 clones, roughly 80% of them found a single time. About 15% of the sample is held by the ten biggest clonotypes.

Here V drops 5 bases and J drops 3 bases, and the junction holds 11 bases not matched to any gene. The CDR1 and CDR2 encoded by the germline V gene (reference sequence) are MNHEY and SMNVEV. The CDR3 numbers 16 residues from cysteine through phenylalanine. The sequence is cut down to CDR3 DNA, 48 bases in frame from base 1. Collaborating institutions collected whole blood in K2EDTA tubes following their own protocols. Collaborator samples were shipped for TCRbeta analysis as frozen whole blood, isolated PBMCs, or DNA extracted from either sample type. Note on this clone: No cognate antigen has been identified for it. Base-call qualities are not available, and no considerably larger clone is one nucleotide away.

Sequencing input: peripheral blood. The chain employs TRBV27 and TRBJ2-7; TRBD2 matches 9 bases in the middle. The sequence was collected from a man aged 80 or over with active or convalescent COVID-19. Here is the DNA: TGTGCCAGCAGTACCTACCTTAGCGGGAGCTACTACGAGCAGTACTTC. Its protein reads: CASSTYLSGSYYEQYF.